The TCR beta chain under discussion was sequenced for a study of T cell responses to AZD1222 COVID-19 vaccine. The study, taken as a whole, reports: Seropositive status at baseline applied to only five to seven AZD1222 recipients. Repertoire samples came only from after the peak T cell response. In the spike-specific TCR repertoire, nearly half reportedly target unmutated variant regions.

As for this clone: The antigen is not known.

The CDR3 contains 13 residues. Between the trimmed V and J ends, which lost 3 bases and 0 bases, there was a span of 6 bases. Germline V CDR1 and CDR2: MNHEY, SMNVEV (reference sequence). Sequenced by immunoSEQ multiplex PCR; TCRdb stores in-frame clones only, minus some. The sample carries about 160,000 clones, roughly 94% recorded once. This chain uses TRBV27 with TRBJ2-7; D uncertain. Sample: peripheral blood, taken 28 days after the second AZD1222 dose. This clonotype was obtained from an adult who received the AZD1222 COVID-19 vaccine. For the CDR3, the DNA is TGTGCCAGCAGTTTCTCAAGCTCCTACGAGCAGTACTTC. Translated: CASSFSSSYEQYF.